Below, 7 T cell receptor beta chains from the same sample are listed, as sequenced in a study of T cells in Graves' hyperthyroidism and ophthalmopathy (dated by TCRdb to about 2019). Receptor libraries were prepared by multiplex PCR. The sequencer listed for this sample is Illumina HiSeq 2000. The TCR beta CDR3 regions were amplified from RNA transcripts. A first-round RT-PCR of the TCR CDR3 used the HTBI primer set with the Qiagen OneStep RT-PCR kit. The raw public reads went through TCRdb reprocessing: fastp at Q25, MiXCR clone calling, in-frame beta chains kept. Every entry covers one CDR3 protein and lists the most common genes and DNA from its rows. This sample gives roughly 240,000 distinct CDR3 sequences in total; around 25% of them show up just once. About a third of the sample belongs to the ten largest clones. Sequencing input: blood. The receptor set was obtained from a woman in her forties with Graves' ophthalmopathy.

There are many counts of this clonotype. The chain carries TRBV5-1 and TRBJ2-7; 10 nucleotides line up with TRBD1. The germline gives CDR1 SGHRS, CDR2 YFSETQ. The junction had 6 bases not matched to a gene; V was cut back by 0 bases and J by 6 bases. This CDR3 spans 15 amino acids. As DNA, the CDR3 is TGCGCCAGCAGCTTGGTTTTTGGACAGGGGGGCGAGCAGTACTTC. Amino acid sequence: CASSLVFGQGGEQYF.

In this sample, this clonotype turned up many times. The genes are TRBV12-3 or TRBV12-4 and TRBJ1-1; weak D call: TRBD1 (5 bases). The CDR3 totals 14 residues. Trimming shortened V by 5 bases and J by 1 base, and 11 bases separated the two germline ends. CDR3 loop: CASSTSGRNTEAFF. In nucleotides, the CDR3 is TGTGCCAGCAGTACCTCGGGACGGAACACTGAAGCTTTCTTT.

This clonotype was found many times. This chain connects TRBV6-1 to TRBJ1-2; 9 nucleotides match TRBD1. The junction had 11 bases not matched to a gene; V was cut back by 2 bases and J by 4 bases. CDR3 length: 17 amino acids. The germline V gene has CDR1 MNHNS and CDR2 SASEGT. The CDR3 protein is CASSEPIYRQGVYGYTF. CDR3 coding DNA: TGTGCCAGCAGTGAACCTATTTACCGACAGGGGGTCTATGGCTACACCTTC.

This clonotype was detected ten times or more. An end of the junction does not agree with germline; a read error may underlie this. This sequence joins TRBV6-1 and TRBJ2-7; 9 bases align to TRBD1. The CDR3 has 14 residues. Germline loops: CDR1 MNHNS, CDR2 SASEGT. The CDR3 loop is CACRTGTGTYEQYF. The CDR3 DNA follows: TGTGCCTGCAGGACCGGGACAGGGACCTACGAGCAGTACTTC.

This clonotype was detected many times. The chain is built from TRBV2 and TRBJ1-1, with TRBD1 matching 8 bases. Germline CDR1 reads SNHLY; CDR2 reads FYNNEI. This CDR3 has 15 residues. J lost 3 bases, V lost 6 bases, and 9 bases had no gene match. The CDR3 region is CASRDDRGVYTEAFF. In DNA form, the CDR3 reads TGTGCCAGCAGGGATGACAGGGGTGTGTACACTGAAGCTTTCTTT.

This clonotype was counted a few times. This chain connects TRBV6-5 to TRBJ2-5; tentative D call: TRBD2 (7 bases). V was pared by 3 bases and J by 4 bases, with 21 bases between. From germline, CDR1 is MNHEY and CDR2 SVGAGI. The CDR3 has 17 amino acids. CDR3 protein: CASSYRGARGSGETQYF. Here the CDR3 DNA reads TGTGCCAGCAGTTATCGGGGGGCGCGAGGGTCTGGAGAGACCCAGTACTTC.

Many counts were recorded for this clonotype. Likely a read error: the CDR3 ends without its conserved phenylalanine or tryptophan. The chain has TRBV20-1 and TRBJ1-3, with D possibly being TRBD1 (6 bases). The length of the CDR3 is 14 residues. CDR1 and CDR2 from the germline V gene are DFQATT and SNEGSKA (reference sequence). Between the trimmed V and J ends, which lost 5 bases and 2 bases, there was a span of 13 bases. The chain's CDR3 is CSALIQGPGNTIYL. The CDR3 DNA follows: TGCAGTGCTCTCATACAGGGTCCTGGAAACACCATATATCTT.